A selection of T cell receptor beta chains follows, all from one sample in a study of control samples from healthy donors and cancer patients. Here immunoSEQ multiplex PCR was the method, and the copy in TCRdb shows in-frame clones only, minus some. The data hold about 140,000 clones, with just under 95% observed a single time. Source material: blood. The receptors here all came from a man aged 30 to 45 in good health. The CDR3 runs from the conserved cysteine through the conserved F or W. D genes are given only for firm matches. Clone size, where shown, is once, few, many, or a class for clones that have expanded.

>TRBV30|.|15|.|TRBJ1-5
CAWSPLGVSNQPQHF
TGTGCCTGGAGTCCCTTGGGTGTCAGCAATCAGCCCCAGCATTTT
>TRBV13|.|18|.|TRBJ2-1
CASSRNFPTRKEGVEQFF
TGTGCCAGCAGCCGAAACTTTCCCACTAGAAAGGAGGGGGTAGAGCAGTTCTTC
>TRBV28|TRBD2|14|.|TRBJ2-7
CASSRLAGRYEQYF
TGTGCCAGCAGTCGTCTAGCGGGACGGTACGAGCAGTACTTC
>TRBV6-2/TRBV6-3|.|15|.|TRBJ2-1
CASSYSEGEGNEQFF
TGTGCCAGCAGTTACTCGGAGGGAGAGGGCAATGAGCAGTTCTTC
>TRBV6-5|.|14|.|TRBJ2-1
CATKLEPSYNEQFF
TGTGCCACGAAGCTGGAACCTTCCTACAATGAGCAGTTCTTC
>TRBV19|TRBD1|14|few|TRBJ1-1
CASGGGTGITEAFF
TGTGCCAGCGGGGGCGGGACAGGGATCACTGAAGCTTTCTTT
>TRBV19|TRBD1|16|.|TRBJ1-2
CASSPNTGGSNYGYTF
TGTGCCAGTAGTCCAAACACAGGGGGGAGTAACTATGGCTACACCTTC
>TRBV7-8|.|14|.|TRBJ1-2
CASSPALYKNGYTF
TGTGCCAGCAGCCCGGCCTTATATAAGAATGGCTACACCTTC
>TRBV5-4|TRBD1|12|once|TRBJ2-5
CASSLAWGQANF
TGTGCCAGCAGCTTGGCCTGGGGACAGGCCAACTTC
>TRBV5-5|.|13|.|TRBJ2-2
CASSLRNTGELFF
TGTGCCAGCAGCTTACGGAACACCGGGGAGCTGTTTTTT
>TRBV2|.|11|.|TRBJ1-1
CASQGRSEAFF
TGTGCCAGCCAGGGTCGGTCTGAAGCTTTCTTT
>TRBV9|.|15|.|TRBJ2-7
CASSVGGSSSYEQYF
TGTGCCAGCAGCGTAGGAGGGAGCAGCTCCTACGAGCAGTACTTC
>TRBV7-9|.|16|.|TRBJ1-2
CASERMPTLQQIGYTF
TGTGCCAGCGAAAGAATGCCGACTCTCCAACAAATCGGCTACACCTTC
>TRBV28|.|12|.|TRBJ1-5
CASMESNQPQHF
TGTGCCAGCATGGAGAGCAATCAGCCCCAGCATTTT
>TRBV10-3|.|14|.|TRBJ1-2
CAISGALGGYGYTF
TGTGCCATCAGTGGGGCTCTTGGGGGCTATGGCTACACCTTC
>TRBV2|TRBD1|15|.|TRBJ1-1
CASSPPGGLNTEAFF
TGTGCCAGCAGTCCCCCAGGGGGATTGAACACTGAAGCTTTCTTT
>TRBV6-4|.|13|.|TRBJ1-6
CASRRDYNSPLHF
TGTGCCAGCAGGCGGGACTATAATTCACCCCTCCACTTT
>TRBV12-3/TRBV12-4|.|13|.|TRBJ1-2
CASSPLANYGYTF
TGTGCCAGCAGCCCTCTAGCTAACTATGGCTACACCTTC
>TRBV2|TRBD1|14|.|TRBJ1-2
CASSEEGQGISYTF
TGTGCCAGCAGTGAAGAGGGACAGGGAATCAGCTACACCTTC
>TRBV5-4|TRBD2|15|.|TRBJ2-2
CASSPGTMNTGELFF
TGTGCCAGCAGCCCCGGGACTATGAACACCGGGGAGCTGTTTTTT
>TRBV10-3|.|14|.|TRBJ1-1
CATSIGPSNTEAFF
TGTGCCACCTCTATTGGCCCTTCAAACACTGAAGCTTTCTTT
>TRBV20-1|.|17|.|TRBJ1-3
CSASKKGRTDSGNTIYF
TGCAGTGCTAGTAAGAAGGGGCGCACCGACTCTGGAAACACCATATATTTT
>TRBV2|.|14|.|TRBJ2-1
CASSEWGSYNEQFF
TGTGCCAGCAGTGAGTGGGGATCCTACAATGAGCAGTTCTTC
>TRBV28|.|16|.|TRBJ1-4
CASSLLDWGVAQKLFF
TGTGCCAGCAGTTTATTGGATTGGGGGGTAGCCCAAAAACTGTTTTTT
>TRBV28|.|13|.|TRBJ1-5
CAGRQNSNQPQHF
TGTGCCGGACGACAGAATAGCAATCAGCCCCAGCATTTT
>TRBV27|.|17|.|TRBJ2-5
CASSLSHPEILQETQYF
TGTGCCAGCAGTTTAAGCCACCCCGAAATCCTCCAAGAGACCCAGTACTTC
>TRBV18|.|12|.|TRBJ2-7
CASSPSTYEQYF
TGTGCCAGCTCCCCGTCCACCTACGAGCAGTACTTC
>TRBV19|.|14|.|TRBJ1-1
CASSPLRGRAEAFF
TGTGCCAGTAGTCCTCTACGGGGTCGGGCTGAAGCTTTCTTT
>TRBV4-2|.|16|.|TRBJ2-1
CASSQDGLAPYNEQFF
TGTGCCAGCAGCCAAGATGGGCTGGCCCCCTACAATGAGCAGTTCTTC
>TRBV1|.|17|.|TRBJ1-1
CTSSPLGRGGQDTEAFF
TGCACCAGCAGCCCTCTAGGACGGGGGGGCCAGGACACTGAAGCTTTCTTT
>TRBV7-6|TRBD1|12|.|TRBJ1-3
CASKQGGNTIYF
TGTGCCAGCAAACAGGGGGGAAACACCATATATTTT
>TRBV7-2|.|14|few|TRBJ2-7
CASSLYSLGSEQYF
TGTGCCAGCAGCTTATATAGTCTGGGCTCCGAGCAGTACTTC
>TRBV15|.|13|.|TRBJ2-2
CATSRGLPGELFF
TGTGCCACCAGCAGAGGTTTACCCGGGGAGCTGTTTTTT
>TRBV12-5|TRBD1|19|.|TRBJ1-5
CASGLVPSLWDRGGQPQHF
TGTGCTAGTGGTTTGGTACCCTCCCTGTGGGACAGGGGAGGTCAGCCCCAGCATTTT
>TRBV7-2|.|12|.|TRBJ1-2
CASSLGQYGYTF
TGTGCCAGCAGCTTAGGGCAGTATGGCTACACCTTC
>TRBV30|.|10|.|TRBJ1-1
CATHRGTAFF
TGTGCCACGCATCGGGGGACAGCTTTCTTT
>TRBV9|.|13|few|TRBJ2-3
CASSVGVTDTQYF
TGTGCCAGCAGCGTAGGGGTGACAGATACGCAGTATTTT
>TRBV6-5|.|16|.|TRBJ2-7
CASSSPESPAGYEQYF
TGTGCCAGCAGTTCGCCTGAGTCACCCGCCGGGTACGAGCAGTACTTC
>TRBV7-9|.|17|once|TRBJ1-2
CASSSTRQDRTLYGYTF
TGTGCCAGCAGCTCCACTAGACAGGACCGGACCCTCTATGGCTACACCTTC
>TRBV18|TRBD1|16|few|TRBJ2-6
CASSPTGGYGANVLTF
TGTGCCAGCTCCCCTACAGGGGGCTACGGGGCCAACGTCCTGACTTTC
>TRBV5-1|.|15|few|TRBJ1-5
CASSLGQYSNQPQHF
TGCGCCAGCAGCTTGGGGCAGTATAGCAATCAGCCCCAGCATTTT
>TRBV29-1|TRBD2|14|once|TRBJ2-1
CSAGGTSGYNEQFF
TGCAGCGCAGGAGGGACTAGCGGGTACAATGAGCAGTTCTTC
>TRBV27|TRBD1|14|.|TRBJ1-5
CASSDHRGGQPQHF
TGTGCCAGCAGTGATCACAGGGGCGGCCAGCCCCAGCATTTT
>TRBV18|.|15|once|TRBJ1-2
CASSPGQGVNYGYTF
TGTGCCAGCTCACCAGGTCAAGGCGTTAACTATGGCTACACCTTC
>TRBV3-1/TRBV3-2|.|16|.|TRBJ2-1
CASSQDRLASYNEQFF
TGTGCCAGCAGCCAAGATCGGCTAGCCTCCTACAATGAGCAGTTCTTC
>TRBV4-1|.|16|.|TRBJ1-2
CASSLEHGQLSYGYTF
TGCGCCAGCAGCCTGGAACACGGCCAACTAAGCTATGGCTACACCTTC
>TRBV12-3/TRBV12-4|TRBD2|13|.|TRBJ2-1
CASSSGGYNEQFF
TGTGCCAGCAGTTCGGGGGGGTACAATGAGCAGTTCTTC
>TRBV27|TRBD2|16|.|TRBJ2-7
CASSAGLAGGIYEQYF
TGTGCCAGCAGTGCGGGACTAGCGGGAGGAATTTACGAGCAGTACTTC
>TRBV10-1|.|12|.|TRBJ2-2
CASSEYTGELFF
TGCGCCAGCAGTGAGTACACCGGGGAGCTGTTTTTT
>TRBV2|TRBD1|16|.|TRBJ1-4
CARNTKTGVSNEKLFF
TGTGCCAGAAATACAAAAACAGGGGTCTCTAATGAAAAACTGTTTTTT
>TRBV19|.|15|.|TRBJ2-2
CASSILVTNTGELFF
TGTGCCAGTAGTATACTGGTAACGAACACCGGGGAGCTGTTTTTT
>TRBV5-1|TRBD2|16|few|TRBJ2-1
CASSLGGSGAYNEQFF
TGCGCCAGCAGCTTGGGCGGGAGTGGGGCGTACAATGAGCAGTTCTTC
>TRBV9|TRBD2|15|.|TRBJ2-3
CASSASGPHTDTQYF
TGTGCCAGCAGCGCTAGCGGGCCACACACAGATACGCAGTATTTT
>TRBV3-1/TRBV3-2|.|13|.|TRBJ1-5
CASSQRGNQPQHF
TGTGCCAGCAGCCAAAGGGGCAATCAGCCCCAGCATTTT
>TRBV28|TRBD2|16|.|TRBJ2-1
CASSSPGLAGGGEQFF
TGTGCCAGCAGTTCCCCAGGACTAGCGGGAGGGGGTGAGCAGTTCTTC
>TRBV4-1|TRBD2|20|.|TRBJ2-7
CASSQVWGTGRVAGGHEQYF
TGCGCCAGCAGCCAAGTATGGGGGACCGGGAGGGTAGCGGGAGGCCACGAGCAGTACTTC